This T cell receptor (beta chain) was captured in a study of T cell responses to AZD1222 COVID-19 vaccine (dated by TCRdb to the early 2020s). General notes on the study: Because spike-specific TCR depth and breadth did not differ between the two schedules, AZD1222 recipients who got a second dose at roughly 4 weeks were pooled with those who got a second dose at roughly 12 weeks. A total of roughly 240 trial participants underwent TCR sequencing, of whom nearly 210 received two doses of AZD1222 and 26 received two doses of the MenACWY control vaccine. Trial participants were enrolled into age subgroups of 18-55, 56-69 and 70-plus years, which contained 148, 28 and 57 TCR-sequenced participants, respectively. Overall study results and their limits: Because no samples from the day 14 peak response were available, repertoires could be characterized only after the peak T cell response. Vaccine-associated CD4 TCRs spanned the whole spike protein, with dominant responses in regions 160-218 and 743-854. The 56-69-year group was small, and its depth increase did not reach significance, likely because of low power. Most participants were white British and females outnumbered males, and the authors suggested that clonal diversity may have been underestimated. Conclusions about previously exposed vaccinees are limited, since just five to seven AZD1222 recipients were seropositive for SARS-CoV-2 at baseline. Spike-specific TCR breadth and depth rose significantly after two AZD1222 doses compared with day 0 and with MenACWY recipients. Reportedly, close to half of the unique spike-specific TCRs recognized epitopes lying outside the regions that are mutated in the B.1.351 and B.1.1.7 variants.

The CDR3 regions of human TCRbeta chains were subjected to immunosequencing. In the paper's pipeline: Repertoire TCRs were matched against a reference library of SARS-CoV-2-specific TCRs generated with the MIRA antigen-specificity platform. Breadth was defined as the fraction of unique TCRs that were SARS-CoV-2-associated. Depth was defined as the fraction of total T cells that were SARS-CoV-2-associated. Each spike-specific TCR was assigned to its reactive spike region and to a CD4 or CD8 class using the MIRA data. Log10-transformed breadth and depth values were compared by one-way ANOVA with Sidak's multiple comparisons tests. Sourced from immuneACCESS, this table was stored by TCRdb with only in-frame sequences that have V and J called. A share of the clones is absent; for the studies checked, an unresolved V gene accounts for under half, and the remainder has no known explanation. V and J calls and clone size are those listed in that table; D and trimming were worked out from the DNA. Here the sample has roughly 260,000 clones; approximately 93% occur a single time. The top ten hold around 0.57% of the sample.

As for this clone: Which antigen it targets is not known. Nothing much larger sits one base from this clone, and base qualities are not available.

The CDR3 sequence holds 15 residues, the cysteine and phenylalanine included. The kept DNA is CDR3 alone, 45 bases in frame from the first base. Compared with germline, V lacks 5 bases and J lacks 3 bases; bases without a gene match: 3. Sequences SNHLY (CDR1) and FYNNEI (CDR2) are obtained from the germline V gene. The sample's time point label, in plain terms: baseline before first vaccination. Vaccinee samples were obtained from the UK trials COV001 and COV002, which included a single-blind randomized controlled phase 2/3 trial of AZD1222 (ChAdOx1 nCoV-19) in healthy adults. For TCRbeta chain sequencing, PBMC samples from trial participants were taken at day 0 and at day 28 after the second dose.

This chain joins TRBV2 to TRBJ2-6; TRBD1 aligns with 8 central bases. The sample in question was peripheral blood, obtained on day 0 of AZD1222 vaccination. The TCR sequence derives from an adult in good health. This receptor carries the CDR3 CASSLQGGGANVLTF. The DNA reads TGTGCCAGCAGTTTACAGGGGGGTGGGGCCAACGTCCTGACTTTC.